Following are 2 T cell receptor beta chains from one sample sequenced in a study of blood T cell repertoires in COVID-19. Assay: immunoSEQ multiplex PCR; the TCRdb copy retains only in-frame clones and omits some. The table records about 160,000 clones, 82% of them present only once. Sequencing input: peripheral blood. The source of these receptors is a woman aged 40 to 50 with COVID-19, enrolled during active disease.

V is TRBV9 and J is TRBJ1-1, with a weak D call TRBD1 (6 bases). V lost 4 bases and J lost 6, with 16 bases in between. Germline CDR1 SGDLS, CDR2 YYNGEE. The CDR3 has 14 residues. The CDR3 DNA reads as TGTGCCAGCAGCACGGACTTACAGGGTGCTGAAGCTTTCTTT. This sequence encodes CASSTDLQGAEAFF.

The chain links TRBV25-1 to TRBJ2-7; TRBD1 might be the D (6 bases). The CDR3 extends over 12 amino acids. From germline, CDR1 is MGHDK and CDR2 SYGVNS. V lost 5 bases and J 6 bases, leaving 11 bases between the germline ends. The CDR3 here is CASSFRGGEQYV. CDR3 coding DNA: TGTGCCAGCAGTTTTAGAGGGGGCGAGCAGTACGTC.